This is a list of T cell receptor beta chains from one sample in a study of vaccination and CD4 T cells after COVID-19. Using its own MiXCR run on the PCR reads, TCRdb lists one record per CDR3 protein. Of 9,500 to 15,000 distinct CDR3 sequences listed, approximately 52% were seen once; the top ten hold roughly a third. For these TCRs, the target antigens are not known. Material for sequencing was CD4+ T cells from blood, cultured in vitro. The receptors come from a human donor who had recovered from COVID-19. The CDR3 runs from the conserved cysteine through the conserved F or W. Each record gives: J gene, clone size, V gene, D gene, CDR3 protein, CDR3 DNA. The D gene is left open where the match is weak. Size is stated for part of the rows, as once, few or many counts, or as a class when the clone is expanded.

TRBJ2-7 NA TRBV6-5 NA CASSYSTFRGGNEQYF TGTGCCAGCAGTTACTCGACGTTCCGGGGAGGCAACGAGCAGTACTTC
TRBJ1-2 NA TRBV6-1 NA CASSEGLYGGQSYGYTF TGTGCCAGCAGTGAAGGCCTTTACGGGGGGCAAAGCTATGGCTACACCTTC
TRBJ2-4 NA TRBV19 NA CARSKDLAKNIQYF TGTGCCAGAAGTAAAGACCTAGCCAAAAACATTCAGTACTTC
TRBJ2-2 NA TRBV20-1 TRBD1 CSATGTGVANTGELFF TGCAGTGCTACAGGGACAGGGGTGGCGAACACCGGGGAGCTGTTTTTT
TRBJ2-3 NA TRBV24-1 TRBD1 CATSDQGGQGFHTQYF TGTGCCACCAGTGATCAGGGGGGACAGGGGTTTCATACGCAGTATTTT
TRBJ1-6 few TRBV7-9 NA CASSLAAGASPLHF TGTGCCAGCAGCTTAGCCGCCGGGGCATCACCCCTCCACTTT
TRBJ1-2 few TRBV27 NA CASSFYGDYGYTF TGTGCCAGCAGTTTCTACGGGGACTATGGCTACACCTTC
TRBJ2-3 few TRBV7-8 NA CASSKSTDTQYF TGTGCCAGCAGCAAGAGCACAGATACGCAGTATTTT
TRBJ2-7 medium-sized TRBV11-1 TRBD2 CASSLTVGLDDEQYF TGTGCCAGCAGCTTAACGGTGGGACTAGATGACGAGCAGTACTTC
TRBJ1-2 once TRBV19 NA CASSIGLEFNYGYTF TGTGCCAGTAGTATAGGGTTGGAGTTTAACTATGGCTACACCTTC
TRBJ2-2 NA TRBV12-3/TRBV12-4 TRBD1 CASSPGQGAGELFF TGTGCCAGCAGTCCCGGACAGGGCGCCGGGGAGCTGTTTTTT
TRBJ1-2 NA TRBV7-9 TRBD1 CASSLKEGTGRGGYTF TGTGCCAGCAGCCTGAAGGAAGGGACAGGGAGAGGTGGCTACACCTTC